The 21 T cell receptor beta chains below were found in one sample sequenced in a study of blood T cell repertoires in COVID-19 (dated by TCRdb to about 2020). Library prep was done by the immunoSEQ multiplex PCR assay. Sourced from immuneACCESS, this table was stored by TCRdb with only in-frame sequences that have V and J called. A share of the clones is absent; for the studies checked, an unresolved V gene accounts for under half, and the remainder has no known explanation. Recorded for this sample are 250,000 to 350,000 clones; around nine tenths of them occurred a single time. The ten top clones hold approximately 13% of the sample. Sequenced material: peripheral blood. Receptor source: an older woman with acute or convalescent COVID-19.

The rearrangement uses TRBV7-9 and TRBJ2-5, with D tentatively TRBD1 (6 bases). Looked up from germline, CDR1 is SEHNR and CDR2 is FQNEAQ (reference sequence). The length of the CDR3 is 15 residues. V was trimmed by 1 base and J by 5 bases, leaving 14 bases between them. CDR3 coding DNA: TGTGCCAGCAGCTTAGAGGGACAACTAGGGGAGACCCAGTACTTC. It encodes CASSLEGQLGETQYF. The full variable domain, its missing parts supplied by reference TRBV7-9 and TRBJ2-5, is DTGVSQNPRHKITKRGQNVTFRCDPISEHNRLYWYRQTLGQGPEFLTYFQNEAQLEKSRLLSDRFSAERPKGSFSTLEIQRTEQGDSAMYLCASSLEGQLGETQYFGPGTRLLVL.

This clone was recorded once. V usage is TRBV2 and J usage is TRBJ2-1; 9 nucleotides match TRBD2. Germline V gene data show CDR1 as SNHLY and CDR2 as FYNNEI. The CDR3 runs to 15 residues. Trimming at V came to 3 bases and at J to 4 bases, leaving 4 bases not matched to a gene. CDR3 nucleotides: TGTGCCAGCAGTGAGAGACTAGCGGAGTACAATGAGCAGTTCTTC. Protein sequence: CASSERLAEYNEQFF.

V is TRBV4-2 and J is TRBJ2-1, with TRBD1 identical over 10 bases. CDR1 and CDR2 from the germline V gene are LGHNA and YNFKEQ. Trimming took 4 bases from V and 5 from J; bases not matched to a gene: 8. The CDR3 length is 16 residues. The CDR3, as DNA: TGTGCCAGCAGCCCTTCGAAGACAGGGGGCCACAATGAGCAGTTCTTC. Its translation: CASSPSKTGGHNEQFF.

As DNA, the CDR3 is TGCAGCGCCCTTAGTGGGTCAGGGGGCAGTGGCAATCAGCCCCAGCATTTT. Protein product: CSALSGSGGSGNQPQHF. The chain links TRBV29-1 to TRBJ1-5, with 8 bases that match TRBD1. J gave up 2 bases and V 7 bases, and 16 bases lay outside the gene matches. The CDR3 consists of 17 residues. CDR1 and CDR2 (germline): SQVTM, ANQGSEA. The whole variable domain, filled in from reference TRBV29-1 and TRBJ1-5, reads SAVISQKPSRDICQRGTSLTIQCQVDSQVTMMFWYRQQPGQSLTLIATANQGSEATYESGFVIDKFPISRPNLTFSTLTVSNMSPEDSSIYLCSALSGSGGSGNQPQHFGDGTRLSIL.

V is TRBV29-1 and J is TRBJ1-3; 9 nucleotides agree with TRBD1. The CDR3 is made up of 17 amino acids. After removal of 1 base from V and 5 bases from J, the junction contained 12 bases not matched to a gene. Germline assignment: CDR1 SQVTM and CDR2 ANQGSEA. The CDR3 DNA reads TGCAGCGTTGAAGCCCGGCGGGGGGACAGGGCTCGAAACACCATATATTTT. Translation: CSVEARRGDRARNTIYF.

The genes are TRBV6-2 or TRBV6-3 and TRBJ2-5; D is perhaps TRBD1 (5 bases). Germline values: CDR1 MNHEY, CDR2 SVGEGT. This CDR3 comprises 12 residues. V was trimmed by 0 bases and J by 14 bases, leaving 13 bases between them. The CDR3 sequence: CASSYSTLGLYF. The CDR3 DNA is TGTGCCAGCAGTTACTCTACGCTGGGGCTCTACTTC.

This clone was counted only a few times. This chain connects TRBV19 to TRBJ2-7; 9 bases fit TRBD1. The germline V gene encodes CDR1 LNHDA and CDR2 SQIVND (reference sequence). The CDR3 covers 17 residues. J lost 0 bases, V lost 3 bases, and 9 bases had no gene match. The CDR3 region is CASSIMIGQGYSYEQYF. CDR3 sequence (DNA): TGTGCCAGTAGTATCATGATCGGACAGGGGTACTCCTACGAGCAGTACTTC.

This sequence joins TRBV5-6 and TRBJ2-7; weak D call: TRBD1 (5 bases). The germline V gene has CDR1 SGHDT and CDR2 YYEEEE. V lost 5 bases and J 4 bases, leaving 10 bases between the germline ends. There are 12 residues in the CDR3. In DNA, the CDR3 is TGTGCCAGCAGTCAGGGTAGGTACGAGCAGTACTTC. Translated: CASSQGRYEQYF.

The rearrangement uses TRBV7-3 and TRBJ2-1, with TRBD2 matching over 16 bases. After removal of 5 bases from V and 9 bases from J, the junction contained 7 bases not matched to a gene. This CDR3 has 16 amino acids. Germline V lookup: CDR1 SGHTA, CDR2 FQGTGA. CDR3 nucleotides: TGTGCCAGCAGCCCCGGGACTAGCGGGAGGGGGGGTGAGCAGTTCTTC. It specifies CASSPGTSGRGGEQFF.

The chain links TRBV14 to TRBJ2-7; D might be TRBD2 (5 bases). Germline V gene lookup returns CDR1 SGHDN and CDR2 FVKESK. The CDR3 runs 15 residues. The V end was cut by 0 bases, the J end by 5 bases, with 14 bases between. CDR3 nucleotide sequence: TGTGCCAGCAGCCAAGAGTTGGGGAGCCTTGACGAGCAGTACTTC. Encoded protein: CASSQELGSLDEQYF.

This chain uses TRBV27 with TRBJ2-3, with TRBD1 identical over 9 bases. V dropped 11 bases and J dropped 4; count of bases not matched to a gene: 4. CDR1 is MNHEY, CDR2 SMNVEV, per germline (reference sequence). The CDR3 length is 12 residues. The CDR3 bases are TGTGCCTCACGACAGGGGGCAGATACGCAGTATTTT. As protein: CASRQGADTQYF.

The V gene is TRBV7-2, the J gene TRBJ2-1; a possible D gene is TRBD2 (7 bases). V was clipped by 1 base and J by 0 bases, with 19 bases between them. Looked up from germline, CDR1 is SGHTA and CDR2 is FQGNSA. The CDR3 is 19 residues long. CDR3 sequence reads: CASSLGSAAGASSYNEQFF. CDR3 in DNA: TGTGCCAGCAGCTTAGGGAGTGCCGCGGGGGCGAGCTCCTACAATGAGCAGTTCTTC.

V is TRBV27 and J is TRBJ2-1; 9 bases line up with TRBD2. The CDR3 length is 18 residues. In germline, CDR1 is MNHEY, CDR2 SMNVEV (reference sequence). Trimming took 3 bases from V and 2 from J; bases not matched to a gene: 11. CDR3 protein: CASSLASGVGRPYNEQFF. In nucleotides, the CDR3 is TGTGCCAGCAGTTTGGCTAGCGGGGTCGGGAGACCCTACAATGAGCAGTTCTTC.

The chain links TRBV4-3 to TRBJ1-6; 8 nucleotides line up with TRBD1. The CDR3 runs to 18 residues. Germline V lookup: CDR1 LGHNA, CDR2 YSLEER. Trimming cost V 4 bases and J 6 bases; bases outside gene matches: 14. CDR3 residues: CASSREGTGTRGNSPLHF. CDR3 nucleotides: TGCGCCAGCAGCCGGGAAGGGACAGGTACTAGGGGTAATTCACCCCTCCACTTT.

The chain is built from TRBV25-1 and TRBJ2-5; a possible D gene is TRBD2 (6 bases). Between the trimmed V and J ends, which lost 8 bases and 4 bases, there was a span of 14 bases. CDR1 and CDR2 from the germline V gene are MGHDK and SYGVNS. The CDR3 is 13 residues long. The CDR3 nucleotides read TGTGCCAGCTCTTCTTTCGGGGGAGAGACCCAGTACTTC. Its protein product is CASSSFGGETQYF.

The V and J genes are TRBV13 and TRBJ1-2, with 7 bases identical to TRBD1. The length of the CDR3 is 16 residues. CDR1 and CDR2 from the germline V gene are PRHDT and FYEKMQ (reference sequence). V shed 0 bases and J 6 bases; nucleotides not matched to a gene: 10. CDR3 sequence: CASSLGLSNRGNGYTF. The DNA for the CDR3 is TGTGCCAGCAGCTTAGGGCTGAGTAACAGGGGCAATGGCTACACCTTC.

Comment on this clone: Other nucleotide sequences in the sample specify the same CDR3. The chain recombines TRBV6-5 with TRBJ2-7; D may be TRBD2 (5 bases). The CDR3 has 11 residues. Germline CDR1 reads MNHEY; CDR2 reads SVGAGI. The ends were cut back, 6 bases at V and 5 bases at J, with 8 bases in the middle. The CDR3 DNA sequence: TGTGCCAGCAGCCCCGGGGACGAGCAGTACTTC. Its protein is CASSPGDEQYF.

This sequence joins TRBV24-1 and TRBJ2-1; 9 bases map to TRBD1. V dropped 0 bases and J dropped 8; count of bases not matched to a gene: 13. CDR1 and CDR2 from the germline V gene are KGHDR and SFDVKD. The CDR3 has 18 residues. The CDR3 loop reads CATSDLDRGAGQGDEQFF. The CDR3 DNA sequence: TGTGCCACCAGTGATTTGGACAGAGGTGCGGGACAGGGCGATGAGCAGTTCTTC.

The CDR3 sequence: CATGALQGYEQYF. The CDR3 DNA follows: TGTGCCACTGGAGCCTTACAGGGCTACGAGCAGTACTTC. The chain joins TRBV28 to TRBJ2-7; TRBD1 is a possible D gene (6 bases). There are 13 residues in the CDR3. Trimming took 10 bases from V and 3 from J, leaving 16 bases between them. CDR1 and CDR2 from the germline V gene are MDHEN and SYDVKM.

The chain employs TRBV14 and TRBJ2-7; TRBD1 matches at 8 bases. Germline CDR1 SGHDN, CDR2 FVKESK. This CDR3 comprises 15 residues. The junction had 9 bases not matched to a gene; V was cut back by 5 bases and J by 3 bases. The CDR3 protein is CASSAWGQEYYEQYF. The CDR3 region has the DNA TGTGCCAGCAGCGCGTGGGGACAGGAGTACTACGAGCAGTACTTC. Full variable domain (outside the CDR3, taken from reference TRBV14 and TRBJ2-7): EAGVTQFPSHSVIEKGQTVTLRCDPISGHDNLYWYRRVMGKEIKFLLHFVKESKQDESGMPNNRFLAERTGGTYSTLKVQPAELEDSGVYFCASSAWGQEYYEQYFGPGTRLTVT.

DNA for the CDR3: TGCGCCAGCAGATCGGGGATGAACACTGAAGCTTTCTTT. Its protein product is CASRSGMNTEAFF. The rearrangement links TRBV5-1 to TRBJ1-1; unclear D gene. This CDR3 is 13 amino acids long. The germline V gene encodes CDR1 SGHRS and CDR2 YFSETQ. V was cut by 5 bases and J by 0 bases, with 8 bases left in between. Full variable domain (remainder filled in from reference TRBV5-1 and TRBJ1-1): KAGVTQTPRYLIKTRGQQVTLSCSPISGHRSVSWYQQTPGQGLQFLFEYFSETQRNKGNFPGRFSGRQFSNSRSEMNVSTLELGDSALYLCASRSGMNTEAFFGQGTRLTVV.